What follows are 22 T cell receptor beta chains derived from one specimen sequenced in a study of post-analysis software for immune sequencing data. Findings and limits, study-wide: Elevated frequency relative to controls characterized roughly 5 TRBV segments in patients, TRBV5-6, TRBV5-1 and TRBV20-1 among them.

Presence of unique molecular identifiers characterized the TCR beta cDNA libraries. TCRdb passed the PCR reads through MiXCR, listing each CDR3 protein once. Seen here are roughly 570,000 distinct CDR3 sequences, under 40% observed once, and the top ten hold approximately 6%. No cognate antigen is known for these TCRs. Sequencing input: blood. Receptors originate from a girl aged 2-17 years with multiple sclerosis.

The V and J genes are TRBV3-1 and TRBJ1-2; maybe TRBD1 (5 bases). CDR3 length: 15 residues. Germline V gene lookup returns CDR1 LGHDT and CDR2 YNNKEL (reference sequence). Trimming removed 4 bases from V and 13 bases from J, with 25 bases in between. The CDR3 bases are TGTGCCAGCAGCCGCGACCTTTGGACTGCTTTGGGGGGCACCTTC. It yields the protein CASSRDLWTALGGTF. The full variable domain, in which reference TRBV3-1 and TRBJ1-2 provide the parts outside the CDR3, is DTAVSQTPKYLVTQMGNDKSIKCEQNLGHDTMYWYKQDSKKFLKIMFSYNNKELIINETVPNRFSPKSPDKAHLNLHINSLELGDSAVYFCASSRDLWTALGGTFGSGTRLTVV.

This clonotype was counted a few times. V and J are TRBV10-3 and TRBJ2-3; no clear D gene. Between the trimmed V and J ends, which lost 2 bases and 0 bases, there was a span of 9 bases. Germline CDR1 ENHRY, CDR2 SYGVKD. This CDR3 is 15 amino acids long. CDR3 protein: CAISEALASTDTQYF. The CDR3 DNA is TGTGCCATCAGTGAGGCCCTGGCCAGCACAGATACGCAGTATTTT.

There are a few counts of this clonotype. This may arise from a read error, as a much more abundant clone is one base away. The V and J genes are TRBV6-6 and TRBJ2-7; 7 positions match TRBD1. Germline CDR1 reads MNHNY; CDR2 reads SVGAGI (reference sequence). The length of the CDR3 is 14 residues. V lost 0 bases to trimming and J lost 3 bases; unmatched junction nucleotides: 2. CDR3 amino acids: CASSYSAGGYEQYF. The CDR3 region has the DNA TGTGCCAGCAGTTACTCGGCAGGGGGCTACGAGCAGTACTTC.

This clonotype was observed a few times. J is TRBJ2-3 and V is TRBV20-1; 10 bases agree with TRBD2. This CDR3 has 16 amino acids. The germline V gene has CDR1 DFQATT and CDR2 SNEGSKA (reference sequence). J gave up 4 bases and V 0 bases, and 7 bases lay outside the gene matches. The CDR3 protein is CSARDISGGASDTQYF. In nucleotides, the CDR3 is TGCAGTGCTAGAGATATCAGCGGGGGGGCCTCAGATACGCAGTATTTT.

The V gene is TRBV29-1, the J gene TRBJ2-5; 8 bases line up with TRBD1. Losses at the gene ends were 4 bases for V and 1 base for J; bases not matched to a gene: 8. The CDR3 is 15 residues long. Germline lookup yields CDR1 SQVTM and CDR2 ANQGSEA. The CDR3 DNA reads TGCAGCGTTGGAGGCCTGGACAGGGCCCAAGAGACCCAGTACTTC. This translates into CSVGGLDRAQETQYF.

In this sample, this clonotype turned up a few times. The rearrangement joins TRBV2 to TRBJ2-6; D may be TRBD1 (5 bases). V lost 6 bases and J 3 bases, leaving 15 bases between the germline ends. Germline CDR1 reads SNHLY; CDR2 reads FYNNEI. This CDR3 is 16 amino acids long. CDR3 DNA: TGTGCCAGCAGCAATACCCCAGGGTTTGGGGCCAACGTCCTGACTTTC. This gives the protein CASSNTPGFGANVLTF. The full variable domain, in which reference TRBV2 and TRBJ2-6 provide the parts outside the CDR3, is EPEVTQTPSHQVTQMGQEVILRCVPISNHLYFYWYRQILGQKVEFLVSFYNNEISEKSEIFDDQFSVERPDGSNFTLKIRSTKLEDSAMYFCASSNTPGFGANVLTFGAGSRLTVL.

There are a few counts of this clonotype. This chain uses TRBV20-1 with TRBJ2-7; perhaps D is TRBD1 or TRBD2 (5 bases each). Germline CDR1 and CDR2: DFQATT and SNEGSKA (reference sequence). The CDR3 runs to 13 residues. CDR3 DNA sequence: TGCAGCGTCCTCCGGGACGGCTCCTACGAGCAGTACTTC. It encodes CSVLRDGSYEQYF.

Only a few counts were recorded for this clonotype. The chain combines TRBV29-1 with TRBJ2-4; D is possibly TRBD1 or TRBD2 (6 bases each). The V end was cut by 7 bases, the J end by 8 bases, with 15 bases between. This CDR3 is 12 amino acids long. CDR1 is SQVTM, CDR2 ANQGSEA, per germline. The CDR3 nucleotides read TGCAGCGGGGGGGCGACCGGTGACATTCAGTACTTC. It is translated as CSGGATGDIQYF.

The gene calls are TRBV11-2 and TRBJ1-4; 8 nucleotides agree with TRBD1. Trimming removed 0 bases from V and 7 bases from J; junction bases left unmatched: 7. The germline CDR1 and CDR2 sequences are SGHAT and FQNNGV. The CDR3 length is 16 residues. The CDR3 DNA is TGTGCCAGCAGCTTAGACGGCAACAGGGGGTCTGAAAAACTGTTTTTT. Its translation: CASSLDGNRGSEKLFF.

This clonotype appeared a few times. V and J are TRBV25-1 and TRBJ2-5, with 9 bases lining up with TRBD2. CDR1 is MGHDK and CDR2 is SYGVNS in the germline V gene. J was trimmed by 4 bases and V by 7 bases; bases with no gene match: 7. The CDR3 is made up of 14 amino acids. CDR3 region: CASTPAGGGETQYF. CDR3 bases: TGTGCCAGCACCCCAGCGGGGGGCGGAGAGACCCAGTACTTC.

The chain recombines TRBV5-1 with TRBJ2-1, with D perhaps matching TRBD1 (5 bases). CDR1 and CDR2 from the germline V gene are SGHRS and YFSETQ. The CDR3 has 18 residues. V was cut by 2 bases and J by 0 bases, with 18 bases left in between. CDR3 sequence: CASSLRGAGQSSYNEQFF. The CDR3 DNA reads TGCGCCAGCAGCTTACGTGGGGCAGGGCAAAGCTCCTACAATGAGCAGTTCTTC. Complete variable domain (other parts from reference TRBV5-1 and TRBJ2-1): KAGVTQTPRYLIKTRGQQVTLSCSPISGHRSVSWYQQTPGQGLQFLFEYFSETQRNKGNFPGRFSGRQFSNSRSEMNVSTLELGDSALYLCASSLRGAGQSSYNEQFFGPGTRLTVL.

The DNA for the CDR3 is TGCGCCAGCAGCCAAGATAAGGCCCTCGTCACCTTC. Its protein is CASSQDKALVTF. The chain couples TRBV4-1 to TRBJ1-2, with D uncertain. This CDR3 is built from 12 residues. Trimming cost V 0 bases and J 13 bases, with 12 bases left between them. Germline V CDR1 and CDR2: MGHRA, YSYEKL.

The chain combines TRBV25-1 with TRBJ1-1; no definite D call. This CDR3 contains 12 residues. The germline V gene encodes CDR1 MGHDK and CDR2 SYGVNS. V lost 1 base and J 7 bases, leaving 7 bases between the germline ends. CDR3 sequence: CASSESQFEAFF. CDR3 DNA: TGTGCCAGCAGTGAATCCCAATTTGAAGCTTTCTTT.

In its sample, this clonotype was seen a few times. This sequence joins TRBV6-1 and TRBJ2-3; weak D call: TRBD1 (5 bases). CDR3 length: 18 residues. V was shortened by 1 base and J by 0 bases, with 17 bases between the two germline ends. The germline gives CDR1 MNHNS, CDR2 SASEGT. CDR3 amino acids: CASSEEAGLSTSTDTQYF. CDR3 coding DNA: TGTGCCAGCAGTGAAGAGGCAGGGCTGAGCACTAGCACAGATACGCAGTATTTT.

The V call is TRBV7-9, the J call TRBJ2-5; 10 bases are shared with TRBD1. With the DNA end fitting TRBJ2-7 better, the J assignment may be wrong. The CDR3 consists of 16 residues. Germline loops: CDR1 SEHNR, CDR2 FQNEAQ (reference sequence). CDR3 DNA: TGTGCCAGCAGCTCCACGGGACAGGGGAAGGGCTACGAGCAGTACTTC. Its protein product is CASSSTGQGKGYEQYF.

The chain carries TRBV18 and TRBJ2-1; D gene unclear. The CDR3 sequence is 13 residues long. The V end was cut by 5 bases, the J end by 7 bases, with 12 bases between. Germline V gives CDR1 KGHSH, CDR2 LQKENI. This CDR3 reads CASSVAPENEQFF. The CDR3 DNA is TGTGCCAGCTCAGTGGCTCCCGAAAATGAGCAGTTCTTC.

This clonotype was counted between two and nine times. The rearrangement uses TRBV20-1 and TRBJ2-5; the match to TRBD2 covers 9 bases. This CDR3 is 15 amino acids long. Germline V gives CDR1 DFQATT, CDR2 SNEGSKA (reference sequence). Trimming took 1 base from V and 5 from J; bases not matched to a gene: 8. CDR3 loop: CSARVSLAGWETQYF. In DNA, the CDR3 is TGCAGTGCTAGAGTTTCACTAGCGGGCTGGGAGACCCAGTACTTC.

The chain joins TRBV6-5 to TRBJ2-5; no definite D call. Germline CDR1 and CDR2: MNHEY and SVGAGI. The CDR3 is 13 amino acids. V lost 4 bases and J 3 bases, leaving 9 bases between the germline ends. The CDR3 DNA follows: TGTGCCAGCAGTTCTCCTATCGAAGAGACCCAGTACTTC. It encodes CASSSPIEETQYF.

J is TRBJ2-2 and V is TRBV9, with D maybe TRBD2 (7 bases). V shed 0 bases and J shed 5 bases, with 14 bases lying between them. The CDR3 length is 16 residues. Per the germline V gene, CDR1 is SGDLS and CDR2 is YYNGEE. The chain's CDR3 is CASSVAGGAVTGELFF. The CDR3 coding sequence is TGTGCCAGCAGCGTAGCTGGGGGGGCGGTAACCGGGGAGCTGTTTTTT.

This clonotype has just a few counts. V gene TRBV7-9 combines with J gene TRBJ2-5, with unresolved D. This CDR3 region has 13 residues. V dropped 4 bases and J dropped 1 base, with 7 bases sitting between them. Germline V gene sequence: CDR1 SEHNR, CDR2 FQNEAQ (reference sequence). The CDR3 bases are TGTGCCAGCAGCTCACTCCTCCAAGAGACCCAGTACTTC. Amino acids: CASSSLLQETQYF.

The rearrangement uses TRBV20-1 and TRBJ2-6; 11 bases map to TRBD1. This CDR3 is 18 amino acids long. Germline CDR1 and CDR2: DFQATT and SNEGSKA (reference sequence). V dropped 6 bases and J dropped 0; count of bases not matched to a gene: 10. CDR3 sequence reads: CSALDRGPSDSGANVLTF. The CDR3 nucleotides are TGCAGTGCCTTGGACAGGGGGCCTTCCGACTCTGGGGCCAACGTCCTGACTTTC.

The CDR3 bases are TGCGCCAGCAGCTTGCAAACCGGGCCAGGGGAAGACTACGAGCAGTACTTC. Translation: CASSLQTGPGEDYEQYF. The chain combines TRBV5-1 with TRBJ2-7, with a tentative D call TRBD1 (6 bases). Germline CDR1 and CDR2: SGHRS and YFSETQ. The V end was cut by 1 base, the J end by 3 bases, with 20 bases between. The CDR3 consists of 17 residues.